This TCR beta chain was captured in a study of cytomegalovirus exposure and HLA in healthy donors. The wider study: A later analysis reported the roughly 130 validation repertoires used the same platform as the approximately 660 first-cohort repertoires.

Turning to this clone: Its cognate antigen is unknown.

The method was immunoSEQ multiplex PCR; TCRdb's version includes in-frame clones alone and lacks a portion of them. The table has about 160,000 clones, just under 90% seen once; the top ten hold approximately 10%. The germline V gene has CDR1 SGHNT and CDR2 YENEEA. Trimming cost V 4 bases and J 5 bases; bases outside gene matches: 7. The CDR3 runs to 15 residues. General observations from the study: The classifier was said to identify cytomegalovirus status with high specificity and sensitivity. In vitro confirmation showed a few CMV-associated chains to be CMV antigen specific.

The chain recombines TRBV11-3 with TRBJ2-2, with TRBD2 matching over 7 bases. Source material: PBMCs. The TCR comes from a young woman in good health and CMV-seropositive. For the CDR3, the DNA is TGTGCCAGCAGCTCGACTAGCAGTAGTACCGGGGAGCTGTTTTTT. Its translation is CASSSTSSSTGELFF.